The 20 T cell receptor beta chains given below trace back to one sample, sequenced in a study of blood T cell repertoires in COVID-19. Produced via immunoSEQ multiplex PCR; TCRdb's table is partial and in-frame only. Among around 100,000 clones listed, roughly four fifths were seen once. Sequencing was carried out using peripheral blood. The receptors were sampled from a man aged 55 to 70 with acute or convalescent COVID-19.

J is TRBJ1-6 and V is TRBV7-2, with no clear D. The V gene lost 5 bases and the J gene lost 6 bases, with 5 bases spanning the gap. Germline V gene data show CDR1 as SGHTA and CDR2 as FQGNSA. The CDR3 contains 12 residues. The CDR3 is CASSPLNSPLHF. The CDR3 DNA follows: TGTGCCAGCAGCCCCCTTAATTCACCCCTCCACTTT.

This sequence joins TRBV29-1 and TRBJ2-3; 9 bases are a match to TRBD2. CDR3 length: 14 residues. CDR1 is SQVTM, CDR2 ANQGSEA, per germline. The V gene end was trimmed by 5 bases and the J gene end by 4 bases; junction bases not matched to a gene: 7. CDR3 residues: CSVRVSGSADTQYF. The CDR3 DNA is TGCAGCGTTAGGGTTAGCGGGAGTGCAGATACGCAGTATTTT.

The V and J genes are TRBV5-1 and TRBJ1-2; 7 nucleotides align to TRBD1. Germline trimming cut 4 bases from V and 7 bases from J; bases unmatched to any gene: 10. The germline V gene has CDR1 SGHRS and CDR2 YFSETQ. CDR3 length: 14 residues. The CDR3 DNA sequence: TGCGCCAGCAGCACCTCCTCAGGGGGTAGTGGCTACACCTTC. Its translation: CASSTSSGGSGYTF.

V usage is TRBV12-3 or TRBV12-4 and J usage is TRBJ2-3, with D tentatively TRBD1 (5 bases). With 2 bases removed from V and 8 bases from J, the gap between germline ends came to 11 bases. There are 13 residues in the CDR3. The CDR3 loop reads CASSLIGVGTQYF. The CDR3 coding sequence is TGTGCCAGCAGTTTAATAGGGGTCGGTACGCAGTATTTT.

This chain links TRBV5-6 with TRBJ1-2, with D possibly matching TRBD1 (6 bases). From germline, CDR1 is SGHDT and CDR2 YYEEEE. This CDR3 has 16 residues. Deletions cut 0 bases from V and 3 bases from J, with 15 bases between. Written as DNA, the CDR3 is TGTGCCAGCAGCTTGGAAATGACAGGTTCCTACTATGGCTACACCTTC. It yields the protein CASSLEMTGSYYGYTF.

This clone was seen only once. V is TRBV7-2 and J is TRBJ2-2, with TRBD2 as a possible D gene (6 bases). The ends were cut back, 3 bases at V and 9 bases at J, with 11 bases in the middle. Germline V gene data show CDR1 as SGHTA and CDR2 as FQGNSA. This CDR3 spans 13 amino acids. The CDR3 nucleotides are TGTGCCAGCAGCTTGGGGCGGGGTCGGGAGCTGTTTTTT. It translates to CASSLGRGRELFF.

This clone has just a few counts. The gene calls are TRBV5-1 and TRBJ2-1, with 7 positions matching TRBD1. The junction had 21 bases not matched to a gene; V was cut back by 4 bases and J by 2 bases. Germline V gives CDR1 SGHRS, CDR2 YFSETQ. The CDR3 length is 20 residues. CDR3 in amino acids: CASSAYLSISGGRAYNEQFF. CDR3 nucleotide sequence: TGCGCCAGCAGCGCGTACCTATCTATATCAGGGGGACGGGCCTACAATGAGCAGTTCTTC.

The J gene is TRBJ2-5, the V gene TRBV29-1; 7 bases are a match to TRBD2. The ends lost 7 bases at V and 2 bases at J; junction bases unmatched: 10. This CDR3 contains 14 residues. Germline V lookup: CDR1 SQVTM, CDR2 ANQGSEA. CDR3 region: CSASGASSQETQYF. The DNA for the CDR3 is TGCAGCGCGAGCGGGGCCTCTTCACAAGAGACCCAGTACTTC. Full variable domain (remainder filled in from reference TRBV29-1 and TRBJ2-5): SAVISQKPSRDICQRGTSLTIQCQVDSQVTMMFWYRQQPGQSLTLIATANQGSEATYESGFVIDKFPISRPNLTFSTLTVSNMSPEDSSIYLCSASGASSQETQYFGPGTRLLVL.

V gene TRBV10-3 combines with J gene TRBJ1-4, with no clear D. This CDR3 spans 14 amino acids. Between the trimmed V and J ends, which lost 8 bases and 0 bases, there was a span of 10 bases. The germline CDR1 and CDR2 sequences are ENHRY and SYGVKD. CDR3 amino acids: CAIGPGPTNEKLFF. CDR3 coding DNA: TGTGCCATCGGCCCTGGGCCAACTAATGAAAAACTGTTTTTT.

The V call is TRBV2, the J call TRBJ2-2; 10 nucleotides align to TRBD2. The V and J ends lost 3 bases and 4 bases, in that order; junction bases with no gene match: 8. The CDR3 sequence is 17 residues long. Per germline, CDR1 SNHLY and CDR2 FYNNEI. The CDR3 is CASSEKRGGIGTGELFF. DNA of the CDR3: TGTGCCAGCAGTGAGAAGCGGGGGGGCATAGGCACCGGGGAGCTGTTTTTT.

This chain links TRBV6-2 or TRBV6-3 with TRBJ2-1; TRBD2 matches at 12 bases. Trimming removed 4 bases from V and 9 bases from J; junction bases left unmatched: 16. The CDR3 extends over 18 amino acids. CDR1 and CDR2 (germline): MNHEY, SVGEGT. The CDR3 reads CASSFPGIGLAGGREQFF. Written as DNA, the CDR3 is TGTGCCAGCAGTTTTCCGGGTATAGGGCTAGCGGGAGGGCGTGAGCAGTTCTTC.

The chain links TRBV15 to TRBJ1-1; D gene uncertain. Looked up from germline, CDR1 is LNHNV and CDR2 is YYDKDF (reference sequence). The CDR3 covers 13 residues. The V and J ends lost 1 base and 3 bases respectively, with 6 bases between them. The CDR3 region is CATSRGLYTEAFF. The CDR3, as DNA: TGTGCCACCAGCAGAGGGCTGTACACTGAAGCTTTCTTT.

The chain uses TRBV2 and TRBJ1-5, with 10 positions matching TRBD1. Trimming at V came to 4 bases and at J to 6 bases, leaving 6 bases not matched to a gene. Germline CDR1 SNHLY, CDR2 FYNNEI. The CDR3 covers 15 residues. CDR3 bases: TGTGCCAGCAGTGGGACAGGGGGAAAGGGTCAGCCCCAGCATTTT. The encoded protein is CASSGTGGKGQPQHF.

The chain is built from TRBV11-3 and TRBJ2-2; no definite D call. Germline V gene lookup returns CDR1 SGHNT and CDR2 YENEEA. The CDR3 is 13 amino acids. Trimming removed 3 bases from V and 4 bases from J, with 6 bases in between. The CDR3 DNA is TGTGCCAGCAGCTTTTCCTTCACCGGGGAGCTGTTTTTT. Residues: CASSFSFTGELFF.

The rearrangement uses TRBV11-2 and TRBJ1-4, with D perhaps TRBD1 (5 bases). V gave up 1 base and J gave up 7 bases, with 7 bases separating them. The germline CDR1 and CDR2 sequences are SGHAT and FQNNGV. This CDR3 comprises 13 residues. The CDR3 coding sequence is TGTGCCAGCAGCTTAGGGGGGGGTGAAAAACTGTTTTTT. Translating gives CASSLGGGEKLFF.

With respect to this clone: A junction boundary mismatches the germline segment, possibly from a read error. This sequence joins TRBV2 and TRBJ1-2, with 9 positions matching TRBD1. This CDR3 has 12 amino acids. The V gene's germline CDR1 is SNHLY and CDR2 FYNNEI. DNA for the CDR3: TGTGCCGGCAGGTCCGGGACAGGGGGCTACACCTTC. Its translation: CAGRSGTGGYTF.

The chain joins TRBV5-8 to TRBJ1-1; D ambiguous. Germline V CDR1 and CDR2: SGHTS, YDEGEE. There are 15 residues in the CDR3. V was trimmed by 4 bases and J by 0 bases, leaving 13 bases between them. CDR3 amino acids: CASSLPGNLNTEAFF. CDR3 DNA: TGTGCCAGCAGCCTCCCCGGGAATTTGAACACTGAAGCTTTCTTT.

The V gene is TRBV6-5, the J gene TRBJ1-1; 10 nucleotides align to TRBD1. Germline V gene data show CDR1 as MNHEY and CDR2 as SVGAGI. The length of the CDR3 is 14 residues. The ends lost 6 bases at V and 10 bases at J; junction bases unmatched: 11. The DNA of the CDR3 is TGTGCCAGCAGACCCGGACAGGGGGACCGCGGAGCTTTCTTT. This gives the protein CASRPGQGDRGAFF.

The V call is TRBV25-1, the J call TRBJ1-1; 7 bases are shared with TRBD1. This CDR3 contains 13 residues. The J segment lost 2 bases and the V segment lost 4 bases, leaving 1 base of the junction unmatched. Germline loops: CDR1 MGHDK, CDR2 SYGVNS. The CDR3 protein is CASSGQGNTEAFF. The CDR3 DNA reads TGTGCCAGCAGTGGACAGGGTAACACTGAAGCTTTCTTT.

V is TRBV4-2 and J is TRBJ2-2; 8 nucleotides align to TRBD2. Per the germline V gene, CDR1 is LGHNA and CDR2 is YNFKEQ. This CDR3 is built from 16 residues. The V gene end was trimmed by 4 bases and the J gene end by 5 bases; junction bases not matched to a gene: 9. The CDR3 DNA reads as TGTGCCAGCAGCCCCGACGGGAGCGGGGGAACCGGGGAGCTGTTTTTT. The encoded protein is CASSPDGSGGTGELFF.